A single sample gave rise to the 8 T cell receptor beta chains below, sequenced in a study of shared clonotypes between healthy human individuals. Naive CD8 cells, CD45RO-negative and positively selected for CCR7, excluded terminally differentiated effector memory CD45RA+ cells. Method: immunoSEQ multiplex PCR; TCRdb's copy keeps in-frame clones and lacks some. In the table there are around 550,000 clones, roughly 96% of which are singletons. Material: naive CD8+ T cells sorted from blood. Every receptor here comes from a woman in her 30s in good health.

The genes are TRBV29-1 and TRBJ1-1, with 7 nucleotides matching TRBD1. The CDR3 runs to 15 residues. CDR1 is SQVTM and CDR2 is ANQGSEA in the germline V gene. The trim removed 4 bases at V and 10 bases at J, leaving 18 bases unmatched. CDR3 amino acids: CSVVWVSRQGLGAFF. DNA of the CDR3: TGCAGCGTTGTATGGGTGAGCAGACAGGGTCTCGGAGCTTTCTTT.

The chain employs TRBV28 and TRBJ2-5; maybe TRBD2 (5 bases). Germline CDR1 MDHEN, CDR2 SYDVKM. Trimming pared 5 bases from V and 7 bases from J, leaving 17 bases between. The CDR3 is made up of 14 amino acids. Written as DNA, the CDR3 is TGTGCCAGCAGTCCCCGCGAGGGTCCCGGGACCCAGTACTTC. Its translation: CASSPREGPGTQYF.

In nucleotides, the CDR3 is TGTGCCAGTACCCTGACAGGGGGGGGTCCAGATACGCAGTATTTT. Translation: CASTLTGGGPDTQYF. The rearrangement joins TRBV19 to TRBJ2-3; TRBD1 aligns across 9 bases. V trimming: 7 bases; J trimming: 4 bases; junction bases outside the gene matches: 9. The CDR3 loop spans 15 amino acids. Germline CDR1 LNHDA, CDR2 SQIVND (reference sequence).

The chain carries TRBV27 and TRBJ2-2; D is possibly TRBD1 (6 bases). This CDR3 is 13 amino acids long. Germline V gene lookup returns CDR1 MNHEY and CDR2 SMNVEV (reference sequence). Trimming took 9 bases from V and 6 from J, leaving 14 bases between them. CDR3 nucleotides: TGTGCCAGTTCCCTACAGGGCCCCGGGGAGCTGTTTTTT. Translation gives CASSLQGPGELFF.

This chain uses TRBV4-1 with TRBJ2-1, with 7 bases aligning to TRBD1. Germline trimming cut 4 bases from V and 3 bases from J; bases unmatched to any gene: 6. The length of the CDR3 is 15 residues. Germline CDR1 reads MGHRA; CDR2 reads YSYEKL. The CDR3 nucleotides read TGCGCCAGCAGCCCGACTTCAGGGGGCTACAATGAGCAGTTCTTC. Its translation: CASSPTSGGYNEQFF.

This clone was found once. The rearrangement joins TRBV27 to TRBJ2-7; 9 bases fit TRBD2. Germline lookup yields CDR1 MNHEY and CDR2 SMNVEV (reference sequence). V lost 7 bases, J lost 2 bases, and 6 bases stayed unmatched. This CDR3 is 14 amino acids long. The CDR3 reads CASKLSGSAYEQYF. For the CDR3, the DNA is TGTGCCAGCAAACTTAGCGGGAGTGCCTACGAGCAGTACTTC.

This clone occurred a few times. The sample has other DNA sequences that encode this CDR3 too. The chain links TRBV28 to TRBJ2-7; D is unresolved. Trimming stripped 5 bases from V and 0 bases from J, with 5 bases between. The V gene's germline CDR1 is MDHEN and CDR2 SYDVKM. The CDR3 is 12 residues long. CDR3 amino acids: CASSTPSYEQYF. For the CDR3, the DNA is TGTGCCAGCAGTACCCCCTCCTACGAGCAGTACTTC. Supplemented by reference TRBV28 and TRBJ2-7, the full variable domain reads DVKVTQSSRYLVKRTGEKVFLECVQDMDHENMFWYRQDPGLGLRLIYFSYDVKMKEKGDIPEGYSVSREKKERFSLILESASTNQTSMYLCASSTPSYEQYFGPGTRLTVT.

This clone was recorded only once. This chain links TRBV27 with TRBJ2-7, with D maybe TRBD1 (6 bases). CDR3 length: 16 amino acids. Germline CDR1 and CDR2: MNHEY and SMNVEV (reference sequence). Trimming left V 4 bases short and J 5 bases short, with 21 bases between. DNA for the CDR3: TGTGCCAGCAGTTCAGCTTGGGGGCACCCTCGGGACGAGCAGTACTTC. Residues: CASSSAWGHPRDEQYF.